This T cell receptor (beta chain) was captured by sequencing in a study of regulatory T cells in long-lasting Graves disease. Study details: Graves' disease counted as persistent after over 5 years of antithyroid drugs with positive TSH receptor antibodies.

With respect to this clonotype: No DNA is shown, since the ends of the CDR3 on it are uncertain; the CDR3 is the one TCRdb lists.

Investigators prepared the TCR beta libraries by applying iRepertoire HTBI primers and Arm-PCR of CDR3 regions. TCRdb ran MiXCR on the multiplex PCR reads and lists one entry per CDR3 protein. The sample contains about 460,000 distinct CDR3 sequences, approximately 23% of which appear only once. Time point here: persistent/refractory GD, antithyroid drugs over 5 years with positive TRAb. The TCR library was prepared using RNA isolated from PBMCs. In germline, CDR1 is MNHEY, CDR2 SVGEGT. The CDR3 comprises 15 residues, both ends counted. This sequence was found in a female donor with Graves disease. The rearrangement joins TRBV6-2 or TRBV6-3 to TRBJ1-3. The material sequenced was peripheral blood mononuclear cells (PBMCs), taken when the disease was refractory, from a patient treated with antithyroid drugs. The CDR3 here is CASSTSTLPGNTIYF.